One TCR beta chain is described in this entry. This sample is part of a study of cytomegalovirus exposure and HLA in healthy donors. The CDR3 totals 18 residues. The V and J ends lost 0 bases and 0 bases, in that order; junction bases with no gene match: 7. The V gene's germline CDR1 is SEHNR and CDR2 FQNEAQ (reference sequence). All the people who gave samples were healthy bone marrow donors. The PCR made use of 60 Vbeta and 13 Jbeta primers. TCRdb keeps only in-frame clones here, not all; method: immunoSEQ multiplex PCR. The data show under 150,000 clones, approximately 80% seen once. The V and J genes are TRBV7-9 and TRBJ1-5; 8 bases match TRBD1. The source material was PBMCs. The source of this sequence is a woman aged 40 to 50 in good health and CMV-seropositive. CDR3 in DNA: TGTGCCAGCAGCTTAGCCGTGACAGGGGCAGATAGCAATCAGCCCCAGCATTTT. This codes for CASSLAVTGADSNQPQHF.